The 12 T cell receptor beta chains presented below share a single source sample, sequenced in a study of cytomegalovirus exposure and HLA in healthy donors. Data came from immunoSEQ multiplex PCR; TCRdb stores just in-frame clones and leaves some out. Among roughly 200,000 clones listed, approximately 86% were seen once. The specimen was PBMCs. The receptors originated from a young man in good health and CMV-seropositive.

V usage is TRBV4-3 and J usage is TRBJ2-7; 9 bases fit TRBD1. V shed 0 bases and J 3 bases; nucleotides not matched to a gene: 3. This CDR3 contains 15 residues. Per germline, CDR1 LGHNA and CDR2 YSLEER. CDR3 nucleotide sequence: TGCGCCAGCAGCCAAGAGGGGGACAGGGTCTACGAGCAGTACTTC. Amino acids: CASSQEGDRVYEQYF.

This clone was counted once. This chain links TRBV2 with TRBJ2-1; TRBD1 aligns across 8 bases. V lost 7 bases to trimming and J lost 7 bases; unmatched junction nucleotides: 12. The V gene's germline CDR1 is SNHLY and CDR2 FYNNEI. The CDR3 loop spans 15 amino acids. CDR3 nucleotide sequence: TGTGCCAGCAAAAGAACCCAGGGGGCAGGGAATGAGCAGTTCTTC. This encodes CASKRTQGAGNEQFF.

This chain joins TRBV7-2 and TRBJ2-5, with 9 bases lining up with TRBD2. Unmatched junction bases numbered 7, after V lost 6 bases and J lost 5 bases. This CDR3 is built from 14 residues. Per germline, CDR1 SGHTA and CDR2 FQGNSA. The CDR3 coding sequence is TGTGCCAGCAGGAAGAACGGACTAGCGGAGACCCAGTACTTC. It yields the protein CASRKNGLAETQYF.

The gene calls are TRBV6-5 and TRBJ2-5, with 9 bases lining up with TRBD1. With 3 bases clipped from V and 7 bases from J, the junction kept 12 bases outside the gene matches. Germline CDR1 and CDR2: MNHEY and SVGAGI. This CDR3 spans 16 amino acids. The CDR3 here is CASSYYRDREKGTQYF. CDR3 bases: TGTGCCAGCAGTTATTACCGGGACAGGGAGAAGGGGACCCAGTACTTC.

The V call is TRBV4-2, the J call TRBJ2-7, with TRBD2 matching 8 bases. V dropped 1 base and J dropped 5; count of bases not matched to a gene: 7. The CDR3 length is 15 residues. Germline V lookup: CDR1 LGHNA, CDR2 YNFKEQ. As DNA, the CDR3 is TGTGCCAGCAGCCAAGTTTTTAGCGGGAACGACGAGCAGTACTTC. Amino acid sequence: CASSQVFSGNDEQYF.

The chain links TRBV11-2 to TRBJ2-5; TRBD1 matches 9 bases. This CDR3 is built from 14 residues. With V trimmed by 5 bases and J by 4 bases, 5 bases remained unmatched. In germline, CDR1 is SGHAT, CDR2 FQNNGV. CDR3 loop: CASSPNRGRETQYF. The CDR3 DNA reads as TGTGCCAGCAGCCCTAACAGGGGGCGAGAGACCCAGTACTTC.

The V and J genes are TRBV11-3 and TRBJ2-7; D possibly corresponds to TRBD2 (7 bases). The CDR3 length is 16 residues. The germline CDR1 and CDR2 sequences are SGHNT and YENEEA. The germline V and J ends were trimmed by 5 bases and 3 bases, with 20 bases remaining between them. The DNA of the CDR3 is TGTGCCAGCAGCCTGAGGGGGGGACCCTCAATCTACGAGCAGTACTTC. Translating gives CASSLRGGPSIYEQYF.

CDR3 nucleotide sequence: TGTGCCAGCAGCCCGGACGTCCCGACCGAGACCCAGTACTTC. Its protein is CASSPDVPTETQYF. The chain couples TRBV11-2 to TRBJ2-5; D not certain. Trimming removed 5 bases from V and 5 bases from J, with 15 bases in between. From germline, CDR1 is SGHAT and CDR2 FQNNGV. The CDR3 runs 14 residues.

The rearrangement uses TRBV7-3 and TRBJ2-1; perhaps TRBD1 as D (5 bases). Looked up from germline, CDR1 is SGHTA and CDR2 is FQGTGA. The CDR3 sequence is 14 residues long. The germline V and J ends were trimmed by 0 bases and 6 bases, with 9 bases remaining between them. The CDR3: CASSLTPGINEQFF. In DNA form, the CDR3 reads TGTGCCAGCAGCTTAACACCAGGGATCAATGAGCAGTTCTTC.

The chain carries TRBV28 and TRBJ1-1; D gene uncertain. From germline, CDR1 is MDHEN and CDR2 SYDVKM. With 5 bases removed from V and 1 base from J, the gap between germline ends came to 14 bases. The CDR3 consists of 15 residues. CDR3 coding DNA: TGTGCCAGCAGTCAGACCGCGGCACCGAACACTGAAGCTTTCTTT. This encodes CASSQTAAPNTEAFF.

CDR3 DNA: TGTGCCAGCAGCGCGACTAGCGGGGTTTTGGCAGATACGCAGTATTTT. The encoded protein is CASSATSGVLADTQYF. The V gene is TRBV7-3, the J gene TRBJ2-3; 11 bases map to TRBD2. CDR1 is SGHTA and CDR2 is FQGTGA in the germline V gene. This CDR3 has 16 residues. The junction had 8 bases not matched to a gene; V was cut back by 5 bases and J by 4 bases. Filled out from reference TRBV7-3 and TRBJ2-3, the complete variable domain reads GAGVSQTPSNKVTEKGKYVELRCDPISGHTALYWYRQSLGQGPEFLIYFQGTGAADDSGLPNDRFFAVRPEGSVSTLKIQRTERGDSAVYLCASSATSGVLADTQYFGPGTRLTVL.

The sample holds a few counts of this clone. The gene calls are TRBV6-5 and TRBJ1-5; D not resolved. V was cut by 4 bases and J by 2 bases, with 9 bases left in between. This CDR3 comprises 14 residues. Germline-derived CDR1 and CDR2 are MNHEY and SVGAGI. The CDR3 DNA follows: TGTGCCAGCAGTTCCGAAATGGGCAATCAGCCCCAGCATTTT. Protein product: CASSSEMGNQPQHF.